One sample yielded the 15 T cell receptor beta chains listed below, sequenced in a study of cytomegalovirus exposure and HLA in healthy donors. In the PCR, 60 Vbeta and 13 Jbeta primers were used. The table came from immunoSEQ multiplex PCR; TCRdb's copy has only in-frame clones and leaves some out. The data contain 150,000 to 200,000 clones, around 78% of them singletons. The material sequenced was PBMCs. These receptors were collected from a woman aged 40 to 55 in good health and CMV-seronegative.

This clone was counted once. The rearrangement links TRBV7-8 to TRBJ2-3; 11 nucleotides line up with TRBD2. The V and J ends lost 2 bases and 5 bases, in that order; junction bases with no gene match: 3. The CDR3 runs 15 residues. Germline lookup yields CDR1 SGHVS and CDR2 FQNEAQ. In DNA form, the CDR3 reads TGTGCCAGCAGCTTACAACTAGCGGGAGTAGATACGCAGTATTTT. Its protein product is CASSLQLAGVDTQYF.

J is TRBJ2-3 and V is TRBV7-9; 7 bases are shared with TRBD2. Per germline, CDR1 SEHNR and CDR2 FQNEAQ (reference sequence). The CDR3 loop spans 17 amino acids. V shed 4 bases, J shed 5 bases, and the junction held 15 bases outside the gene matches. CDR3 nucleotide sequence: TGTGCCAGCAGCTCCCTGTCGGCGGGATCGGGGGGAGATACGCAGTATTTT. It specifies CASSSLSAGSGGDTQYF.

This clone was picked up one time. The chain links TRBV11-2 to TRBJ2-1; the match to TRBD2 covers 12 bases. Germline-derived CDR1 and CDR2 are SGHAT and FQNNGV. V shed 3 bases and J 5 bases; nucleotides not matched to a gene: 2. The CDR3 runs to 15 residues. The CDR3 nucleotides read TGTGCCAGCAGCTTGACTAGCGGGAGCCACAATGAGCAGTTCTTC. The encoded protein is CASSLTSGSHNEQFF.

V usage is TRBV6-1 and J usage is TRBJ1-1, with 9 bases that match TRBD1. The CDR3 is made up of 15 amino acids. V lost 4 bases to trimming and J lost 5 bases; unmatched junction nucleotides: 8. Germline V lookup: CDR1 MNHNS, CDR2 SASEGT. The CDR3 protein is CASSGHRDRETEAFF. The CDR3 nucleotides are TGTGCCAGCAGTGGGCACCGGGACAGGGAGACTGAAGCTTTCTTT.

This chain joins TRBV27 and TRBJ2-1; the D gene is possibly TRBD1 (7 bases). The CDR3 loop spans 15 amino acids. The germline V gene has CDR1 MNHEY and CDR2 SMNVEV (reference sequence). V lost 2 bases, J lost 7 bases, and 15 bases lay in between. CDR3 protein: CASSLPGDSRNEQFF. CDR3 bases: TGTGCCAGCAGTTTACCGGGGGACAGCCGTAATGAGCAGTTCTTC.

Here the CDR3 reads CASSLLGREGRETQYF. In DNA, the CDR3 is TGTGCCAGCAGTCTTTTAGGGCGGGAGGGCCGGGAGACCCAGTACTTC. The chain uses TRBV28 and TRBJ2-5; 9 positions agree with TRBD2. CDR3 length: 16 amino acids. J was trimmed by 5 bases and V by 5 bases; bases with no gene match: 12. The germline V gene has CDR1 MDHEN and CDR2 SYDVKM.

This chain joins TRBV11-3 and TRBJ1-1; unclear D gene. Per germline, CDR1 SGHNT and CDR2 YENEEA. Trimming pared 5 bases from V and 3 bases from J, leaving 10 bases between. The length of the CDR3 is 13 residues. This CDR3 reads CASSPTVDTEAFF. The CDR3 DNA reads TGTGCCAGCAGCCCAACGGTCGACACTGAAGCTTTCTTT.

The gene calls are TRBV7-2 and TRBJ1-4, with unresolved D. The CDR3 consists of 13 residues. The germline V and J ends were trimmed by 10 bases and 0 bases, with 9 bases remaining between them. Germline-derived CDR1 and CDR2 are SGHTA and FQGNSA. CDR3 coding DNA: TGTGCCACCGGGTTCGCAACTAATGAAAAACTGTTTTTT. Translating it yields CATGFATNEKLFF. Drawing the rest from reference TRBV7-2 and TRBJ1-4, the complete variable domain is GAGVSQSPSNKVTEKGKDVELRCDPISGHTALYWYRQSLGQGLEFLIYFQGNSAPDKSGLPSDRFSAERTGGSVSTLTIQRTQQEDSAVYLCATGFATNEKLFFGSGTQLSVL.

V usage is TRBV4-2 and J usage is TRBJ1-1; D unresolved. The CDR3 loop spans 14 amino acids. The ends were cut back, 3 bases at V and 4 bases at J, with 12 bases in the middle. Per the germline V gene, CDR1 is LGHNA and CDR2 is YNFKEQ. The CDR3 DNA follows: TGTGCCAGCAGCCAGGATAGGGCGGGCACTGAAGCTTTCTTT. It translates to CASSQDRAGTEAFF.

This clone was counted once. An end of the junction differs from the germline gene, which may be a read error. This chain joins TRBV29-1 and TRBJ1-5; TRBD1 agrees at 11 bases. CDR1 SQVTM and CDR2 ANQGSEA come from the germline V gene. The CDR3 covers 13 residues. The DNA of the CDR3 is TGCAGCGTTGGGGGACAGGGGGATCAGGCCCAGCATTTT. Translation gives CSVGGQGDQAQHF.

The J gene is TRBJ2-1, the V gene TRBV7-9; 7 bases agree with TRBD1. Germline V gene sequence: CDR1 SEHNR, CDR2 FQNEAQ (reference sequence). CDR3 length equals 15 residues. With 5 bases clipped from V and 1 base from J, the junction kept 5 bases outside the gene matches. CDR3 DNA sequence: TGTGCCAGCAGCGCCGGGACAGAATCCTACAATGAGCAGTTCTTC. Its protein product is CASSAGTESYNEQFF.

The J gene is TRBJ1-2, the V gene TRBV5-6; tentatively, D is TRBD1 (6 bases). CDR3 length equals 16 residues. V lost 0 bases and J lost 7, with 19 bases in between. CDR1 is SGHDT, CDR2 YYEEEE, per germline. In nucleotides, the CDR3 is TGTGCCAGCAGCTTGGCCGCGGTGCAGGGGCTGGGTGGCTACACCTTC. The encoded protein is CASSLAAVQGLGGYTF.

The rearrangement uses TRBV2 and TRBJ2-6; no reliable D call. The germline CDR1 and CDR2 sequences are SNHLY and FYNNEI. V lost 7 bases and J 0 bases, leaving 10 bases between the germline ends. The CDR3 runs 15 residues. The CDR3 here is CASNPSVSGANVLTF. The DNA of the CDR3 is TGTGCCAGCAATCCGAGCGTCTCTGGGGCCAACGTCCTGACTTTC. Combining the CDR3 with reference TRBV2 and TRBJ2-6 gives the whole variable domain EPEVTQTPSHQVTQMGQEVILRCVPISNHLYFYWYRQILGQKVEFLVSFYNNEISEKSEIFDDQFSVERPDGSNFTLKIRSTKLEDSAMYFCASNPSVSGANVLTFGAGSRLTVL.

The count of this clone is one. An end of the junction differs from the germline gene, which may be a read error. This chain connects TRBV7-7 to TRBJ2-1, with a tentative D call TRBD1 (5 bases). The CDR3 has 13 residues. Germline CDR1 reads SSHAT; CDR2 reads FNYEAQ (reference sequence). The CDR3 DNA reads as TGTGCTAGCAGCGATCACAGGAATCGCGAGCAGTTCTTC. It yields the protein CASSDHRNREQFF.

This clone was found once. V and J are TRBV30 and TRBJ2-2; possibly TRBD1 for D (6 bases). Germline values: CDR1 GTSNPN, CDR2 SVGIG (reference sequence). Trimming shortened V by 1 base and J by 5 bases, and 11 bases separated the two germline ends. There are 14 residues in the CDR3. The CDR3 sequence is CAWSAGTTTGELFF. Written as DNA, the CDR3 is TGTGCCTGGAGTGCCGGGACAACGACCGGGGAGCTGTTTTTT.